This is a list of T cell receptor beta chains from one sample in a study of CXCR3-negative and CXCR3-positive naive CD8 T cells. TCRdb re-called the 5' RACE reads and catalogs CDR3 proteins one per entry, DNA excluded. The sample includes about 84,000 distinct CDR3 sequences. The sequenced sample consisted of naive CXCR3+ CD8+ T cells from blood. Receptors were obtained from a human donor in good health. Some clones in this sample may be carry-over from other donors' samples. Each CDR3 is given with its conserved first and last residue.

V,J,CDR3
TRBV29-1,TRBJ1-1,CSVHMGSEAFF
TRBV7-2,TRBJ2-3,CASSWPDRDRTDTRYF
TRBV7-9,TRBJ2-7,CASSSMQGAREQYF
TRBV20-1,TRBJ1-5,CSAETRVRGHQPQHF
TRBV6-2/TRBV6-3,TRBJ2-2,CASRELGTSVNGELFF
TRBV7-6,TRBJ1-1,CASSLAVTALGTEAFF
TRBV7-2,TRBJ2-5,CASSPRLAGGETQYF
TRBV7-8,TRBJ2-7,CASMGSTSSYEQYF
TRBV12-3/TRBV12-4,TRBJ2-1,CASSNDESSYNEQFF
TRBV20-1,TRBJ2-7,CSASRSGGASRHEQYF
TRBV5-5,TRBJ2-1,CASSFWSSGGVDEQFF
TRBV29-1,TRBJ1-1,CSVEDDSRYTEAFF
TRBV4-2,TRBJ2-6,CASSPRTGDISGANVLTF
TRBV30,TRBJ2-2,CAWSGPTGARRKAGELFF
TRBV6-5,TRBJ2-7,CASGDPRGLYEQYF
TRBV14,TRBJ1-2,CASSQDFQGASFGYTF
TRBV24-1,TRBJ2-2,CATSDFGGPSSGELFF
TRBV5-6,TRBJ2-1,CASSGWASTEQFF
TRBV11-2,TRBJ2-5,CASSRTGLAVEETQYF
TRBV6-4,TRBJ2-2,CASSHFPLAGRNTGELFF
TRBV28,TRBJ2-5,CASRRHAGLAETQYF
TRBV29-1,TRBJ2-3,CSVEGGVGVPTDTQYF
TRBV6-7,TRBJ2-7,CASSYSRNRKTRHEQYF
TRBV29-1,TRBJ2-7,CSVEEGGGPSYEQYF
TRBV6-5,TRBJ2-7,CASSGEQGYYEQYF
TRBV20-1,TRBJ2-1,CSARDLTYNEQFF
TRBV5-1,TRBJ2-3,CASSWAGLAGGPPTDTQYF
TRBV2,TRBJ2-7,CASSGTDGSYEQYF
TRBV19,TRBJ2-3,CASREGGPDTQYF
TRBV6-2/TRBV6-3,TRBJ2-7,CASSYSLDLKEASVFEQYF
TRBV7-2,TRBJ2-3,CASSLHTGPTVDTQYF
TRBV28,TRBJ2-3,CASAVADTQYF
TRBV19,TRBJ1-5,CASSGGQGGHQPQHF
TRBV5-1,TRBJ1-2,CASSNYGTGNNYGYTF
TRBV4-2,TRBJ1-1,CASSQDTYTAMAEAFF
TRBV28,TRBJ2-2,CASSSIINPGLAGTGELFF
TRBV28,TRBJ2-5,CASSFSTGAQETQYF
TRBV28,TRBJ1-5,CASSLQGGQPQHF
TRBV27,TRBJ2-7,CASSLSGGLSTSEQYF
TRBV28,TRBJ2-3,CATISILASTDTQYF
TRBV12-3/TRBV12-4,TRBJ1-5,CASSLGGDIGQPQHF
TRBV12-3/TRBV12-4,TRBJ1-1,CASSLWRSEAFF
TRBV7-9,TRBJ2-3,CASSSRTLPTDTQYF
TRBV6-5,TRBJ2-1,CASSYSRIVLSEQFF
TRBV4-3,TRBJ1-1,CASSPGQGMGTEAFF
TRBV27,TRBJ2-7,CASSPITLTVLPNEQYF
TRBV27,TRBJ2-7,CASSETGTSFYEQYF
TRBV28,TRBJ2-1,CASSFWGSGSGGEQFF
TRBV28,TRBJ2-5,CASNLQGEQETQYF
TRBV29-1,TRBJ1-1,CSVGAGSYSEAFF
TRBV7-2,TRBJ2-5,CASSVGGGWQETQYF
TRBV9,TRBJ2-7,CASSVEGTSGYEQYF
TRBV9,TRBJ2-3,CASSVVGLEGDTQYF
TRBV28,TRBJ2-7,CASTRDRVKEQYF